This TCR beta chain was obtained from a study of CD8 T cells in Susac syndrome. From blood CD8+ and CD4+ T cells, the TCR beta chain was sequenced. Multiple sclerosis controls were treatment-naive patients with stable or active relapsing-remitting disease. TEMRA cells were FACS-enriched, unlike CD8+ and CD4+ T cells, which were negatively isolated. Random hexamers were used to reverse transcribe the RNA input (0.5 to 1 ug). An immunoSEQ multiplex PCR amplified TCR beta CDR3 over 54 Vbeta and 13 Jbeta. TCRdb reanalysed the immunoSEQ multiplex PCR reads using MiXCR and keeps one entry per CDR3 protein. The sample carries approximately 180,000 distinct CDR3 sequences, 90% to 96% recorded once. The TCR was taken from a human donor with multiple sclerosis. Specimen: CD4+ T cells from PBMCs.

CDR3 amino acids: CASSRPRGRLRITDTQYF. The CDR3 DNA sequence: TGTGCCAGCAGCCGCCCCCGCGGCCGGCTACGAATCACAGATACGCAGTATTTT. The rearrangement joins TRBV14 to TRBJ2-3, with D hard to call. CDR3 length: 18 amino acids. Germline V gene sequence: CDR1 SGHDN, CDR2 FVKESK. The germline V and J ends were trimmed by 4 bases and 2 bases, with 22 bases remaining between them.